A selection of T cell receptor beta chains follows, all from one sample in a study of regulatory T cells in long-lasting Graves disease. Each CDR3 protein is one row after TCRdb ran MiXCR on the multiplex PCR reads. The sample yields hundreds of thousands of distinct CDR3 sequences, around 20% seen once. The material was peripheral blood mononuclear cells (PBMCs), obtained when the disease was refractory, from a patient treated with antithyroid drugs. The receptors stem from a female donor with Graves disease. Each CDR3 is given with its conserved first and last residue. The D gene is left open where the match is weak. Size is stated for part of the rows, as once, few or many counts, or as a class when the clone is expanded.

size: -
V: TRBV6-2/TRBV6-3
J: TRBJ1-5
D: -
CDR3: CASSYSQGWGNQPQHF
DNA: TGTGCCAGCAGTTACTCTCAGGGATGGGGCAATCAGCCCCAGCATTTT

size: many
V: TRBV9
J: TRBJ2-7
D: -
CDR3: CASSVGPGNEQYF
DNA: TGTGCCAGCAGCGTAGGTCCGGGCAACGAGCAGTACTTC

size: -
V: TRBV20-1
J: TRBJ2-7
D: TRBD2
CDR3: CSARNIGSGSSYEQYF
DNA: TGCAGTGCTAGAAATATTGGCAGCGGGAGTTCCTACGAGCAGTACTTC

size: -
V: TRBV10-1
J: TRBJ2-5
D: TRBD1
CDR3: CASSAGTGPSPYQETQYF
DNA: TGCGCCAGCAGTGCCGGGACAGGGCCATCCCCCTACCAAGAGACCCAGTACTTC

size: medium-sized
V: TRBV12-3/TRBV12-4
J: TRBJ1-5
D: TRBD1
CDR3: CASSSDRGNQPQHF
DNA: TGTGCCAGCAGTTCGGACAGGGGCAATCAGCCCCAGCATTTT

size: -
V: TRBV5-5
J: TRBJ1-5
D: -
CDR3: CASSLGRYSNQPQHF
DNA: TGTGCCAGCAGCTTGGGGCGGTATAGCAATCAGCCCCAGCATTTT

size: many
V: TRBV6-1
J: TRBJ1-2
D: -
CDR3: CASSEIANYGYTF
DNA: TGTGCCAGCAGTGAAATTGCAAACTATGGCTACACCTTC

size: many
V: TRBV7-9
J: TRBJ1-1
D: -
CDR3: CASSSISREGRTEAFF
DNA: TGTGCCAGCAGCTCAATTAGTAGGGAGGGAAGAACTGAAGCTTTCTTT

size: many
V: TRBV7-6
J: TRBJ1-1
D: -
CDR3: CASSQNPNTEAFF
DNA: TGTGCCAGCAGTCAAAACCCCAACACTGAAGCTTTCTTT

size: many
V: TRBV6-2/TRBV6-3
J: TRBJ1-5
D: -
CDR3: CASSYEGQPQHF
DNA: TGTGCCAGCAGTTACGAGGGCCAGCCCCAGCATTTT

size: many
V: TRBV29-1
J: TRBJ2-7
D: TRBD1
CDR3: CSVVLWTGTSYEQYF
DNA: TGCAGCGTCGTACTCTGGACAGGTACCTCCTACGAGCAGTACTTC

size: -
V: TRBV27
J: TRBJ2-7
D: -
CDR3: CASSLWLRGEQYF
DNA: TGTGCCAGCAGTTTATGGTTGCGGGGCGAGCAGTACTTC

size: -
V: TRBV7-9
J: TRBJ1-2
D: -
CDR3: CASSLVGQYYGYTF
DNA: TGTGCCAGCAGCTTAGTTGGGCAGTACTATGGCTACACCTTC

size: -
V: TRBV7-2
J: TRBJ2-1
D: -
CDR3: CASSLGAGAYNEQFF
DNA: TGTGCCAGCAGCTTAGGTGCGGGGGCATACAATGAGCAGTTCTTC

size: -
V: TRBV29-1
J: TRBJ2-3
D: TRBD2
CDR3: CSVVAGPSTDTQYF
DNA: TGCAGCGTTGTAGCGGGCCCTAGCACAGATACGCAGTATTTT

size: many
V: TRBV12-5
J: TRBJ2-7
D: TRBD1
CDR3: CASGLGTGYYEQYF
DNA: TGTGCTAGTGGTTTGGGGACAGGTTACTACGAGCAGTACTTC